This T cell receptor (beta chain) stems from a study of control samples from healthy donors and cancer patients. Produced via immunoSEQ multiplex PCR; TCRdb's table is partial and in-frame only. The table has about 77,000 clones, approximately 92% seen once. V gave up 3 bases and J gave up 6 bases; unmatched junction bases: 4. The CDR3 is made up of 13 amino acids. Germline loops: CDR1 SGHVS, CDR2 FNYEAQ. Sequenced sample: blood. The chain couples TRBV7-6 to TRBJ2-7; 8 bases align to TRBD2. The receptor was isolated from a woman aged 60-75 years in good health. The CDR3 nucleotides read TGTGCCAGCAGCTTCGGACTAGCAGCCGAGCAGTACTTC. Encoded protein: CASSFGLAAEQYF. The whole variable domain, remainder taken from reference TRBV7-6 and TRBJ2-7, is GAGVSQSPRYKVTKRGQDVALRCDPISGHVSLYWYRQALGQGPEFLTYFNYEAQQDKSGLPNDRFSAERPEGSISTLTIQRTEQRDSAMYRCASSFGLAAEQYFGPGTRLTVT.